This T cell receptor beta chain emerged from a study of cytomegalovirus exposure and HLA in healthy donors. Per germline, CDR1 SGHTA and CDR2 FQGNSA. The CDR3 has 16 residues. V lost 2 bases to trimming and J lost 1 base, with 13 bases between them. Broader study findings: Presence/absence analyses supposed approximately even sequencing depth among donors. TCR beta V- and J-gene trimming was later associated with a missense DCLRE1C variant.

PCR involved 60 Vbeta and 13 Jbeta primers. Sequencing was performed with immunoSEQ multiplex PCR; in TCRdb, only in-frame clones are kept and a portion is missing. Of about 160,000 clones in the sample, around 86% were seen once. A remark on this clone: Its cognate antigen is unknown.

The sequenced material came from PBMCs. The sequence derives from a girl aged 2-10 years in good health and CMV-seropositive. The chain recombines TRBV7-2 with TRBJ2-3, with D possibly TRBD2 on 6 matching bases. The CDR3 nucleotides are TGTGCCAGCAGCTTAATTATCGCGGGACGCACAGATACGCAGTATTTT. Encoded protein: CASSLIIAGRTDTQYF.